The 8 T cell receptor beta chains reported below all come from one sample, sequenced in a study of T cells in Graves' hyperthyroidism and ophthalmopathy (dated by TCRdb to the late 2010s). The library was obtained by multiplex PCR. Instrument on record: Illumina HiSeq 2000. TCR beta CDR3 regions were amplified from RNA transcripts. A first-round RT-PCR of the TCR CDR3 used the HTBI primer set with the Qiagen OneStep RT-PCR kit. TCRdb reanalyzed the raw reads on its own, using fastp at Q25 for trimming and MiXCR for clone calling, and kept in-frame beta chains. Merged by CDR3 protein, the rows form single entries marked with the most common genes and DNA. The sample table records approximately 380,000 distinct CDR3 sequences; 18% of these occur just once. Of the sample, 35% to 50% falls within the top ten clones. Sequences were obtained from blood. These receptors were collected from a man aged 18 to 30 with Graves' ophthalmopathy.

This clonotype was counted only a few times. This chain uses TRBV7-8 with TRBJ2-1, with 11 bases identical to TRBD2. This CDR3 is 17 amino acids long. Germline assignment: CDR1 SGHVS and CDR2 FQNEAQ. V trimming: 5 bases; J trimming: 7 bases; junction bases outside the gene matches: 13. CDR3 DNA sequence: TGTGCCAGCAGCCAGGCGCAATTAGCGGGGGGGCAGAATGAGCAGTTCTTC. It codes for CASSQAQLAGGQNEQFF.

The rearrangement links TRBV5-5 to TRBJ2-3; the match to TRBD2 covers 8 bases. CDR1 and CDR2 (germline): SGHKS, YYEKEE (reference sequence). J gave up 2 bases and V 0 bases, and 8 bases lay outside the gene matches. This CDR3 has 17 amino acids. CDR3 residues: CASSLEVVAGNTDTQYF. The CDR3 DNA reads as TGTGCCAGCAGCTTGGAGGTGGTAGCGGGGAACACAGATACGCAGTATTTT.

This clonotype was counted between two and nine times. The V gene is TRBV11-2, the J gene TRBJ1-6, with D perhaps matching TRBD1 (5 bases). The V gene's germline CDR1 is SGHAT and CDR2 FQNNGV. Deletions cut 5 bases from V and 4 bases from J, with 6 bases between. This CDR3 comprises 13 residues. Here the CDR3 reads CASSRQYNSPLHF. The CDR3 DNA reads TGTGCCAGCAGCCGACAGTATAATTCACCCCTCCACTTT.

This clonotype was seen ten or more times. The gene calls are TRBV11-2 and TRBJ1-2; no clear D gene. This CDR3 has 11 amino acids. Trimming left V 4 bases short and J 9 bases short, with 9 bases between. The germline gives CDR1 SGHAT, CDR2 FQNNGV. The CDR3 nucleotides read TGTGCCAGCAGCTCCCCAGTTCGCTACACCTTC. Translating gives CASSSPVRYTF.

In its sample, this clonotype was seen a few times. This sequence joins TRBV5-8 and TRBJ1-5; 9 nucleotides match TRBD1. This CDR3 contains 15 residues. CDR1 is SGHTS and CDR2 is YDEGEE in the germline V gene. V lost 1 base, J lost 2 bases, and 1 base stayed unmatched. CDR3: CASSLWTGGNQPQHF. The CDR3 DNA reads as TGTGCCAGCAGCTTGTGGACAGGGGGCAATCAGCCCCAGCATTTT.

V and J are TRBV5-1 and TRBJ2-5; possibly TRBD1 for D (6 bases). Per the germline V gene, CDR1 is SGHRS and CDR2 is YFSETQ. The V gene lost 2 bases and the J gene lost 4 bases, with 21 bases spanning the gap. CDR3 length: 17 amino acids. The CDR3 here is CASSFDKGTSQGETQYF. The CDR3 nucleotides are TGCGCCAGCAGCTTTGATAAGGGGACAAGCCAGGGAGAGACCCAGTACTTC. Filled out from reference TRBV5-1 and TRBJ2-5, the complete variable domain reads KAGVTQTPRYLIKTRGQQVTLSCSPISGHRSVSWYQQTPGQGLQFLFEYFSETQRNKGNFPGRFSGRQFSNSRSEMNVSTLELGDSALYLCASSFDKGTSQGETQYFGPGTRLLVL.

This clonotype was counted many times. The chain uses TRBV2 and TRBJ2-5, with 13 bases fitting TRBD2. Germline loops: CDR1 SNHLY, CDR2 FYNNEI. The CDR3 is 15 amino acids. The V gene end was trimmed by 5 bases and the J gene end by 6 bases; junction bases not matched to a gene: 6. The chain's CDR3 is CASSPGLAGSKTQYF. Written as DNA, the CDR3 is TGTGCCAGCAGTCCGGGACTAGCGGGGTCAAAGACCCAGTACTTC.

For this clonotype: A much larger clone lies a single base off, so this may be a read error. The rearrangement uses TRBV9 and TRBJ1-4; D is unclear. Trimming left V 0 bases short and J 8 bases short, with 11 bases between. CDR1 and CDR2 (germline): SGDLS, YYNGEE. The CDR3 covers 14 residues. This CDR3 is CASSVGVDGEKLFF. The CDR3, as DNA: TGTGCCAGCAGCGTAGGGGTCGACGGGGAAAAACTGTTTTTT.